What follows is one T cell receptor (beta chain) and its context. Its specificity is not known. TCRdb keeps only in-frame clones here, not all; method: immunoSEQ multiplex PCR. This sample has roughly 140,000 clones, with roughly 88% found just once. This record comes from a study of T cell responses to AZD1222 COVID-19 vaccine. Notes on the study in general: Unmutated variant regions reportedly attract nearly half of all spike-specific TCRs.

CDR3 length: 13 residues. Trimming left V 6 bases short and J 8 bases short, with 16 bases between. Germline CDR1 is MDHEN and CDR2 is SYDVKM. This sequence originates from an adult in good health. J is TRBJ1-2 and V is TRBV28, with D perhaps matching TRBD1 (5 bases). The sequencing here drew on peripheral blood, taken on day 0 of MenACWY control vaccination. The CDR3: CASSLIRVGGYTF. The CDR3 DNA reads TGTGCCAGCAGCCTAATCAGGGTTGGCGGCTACACCTTC.